This T cell receptor (beta chain) was sequenced during a study of early T cells in non-severe SARS-CoV-2 infection. Across the study: The sequenced material was bulk RNA from unsorted whole blood, and its chains were unpaired.

This clonotype was detected ten times or more. The antigen is undetermined. Study observations and caveats: Missing private and CD4 specificities, VDJdb matching favored anti-spike CD8 responses.

TCRdb called the 5' RACE reads again in MiXCR, with one record for every CDR3 protein. The sample consists of 50,000 to 70,000 distinct CDR3 sequences, about 10% of them appearing once. The CDR3 is 15 amino acids. Trimming shortened V by 2 bases and J by 5 bases, and 13 bases separated the two germline ends. The germline gives CDR1 MNHNS, CDR2 SASEGT. J is TRBJ2-1 and V is TRBV6-1, with unresolved D. The clonotype comes from an adult who was a healthcare worker with PCR-confirmed SARS-CoV-2 infection or an uninfected control (not recorded which). Sequencing was carried out using whole blood. CDR3 bases: TGTGCCAGCAGTGAATGGGCCTCCCCAGACAATGAGCAGTTCTTC. It yields the protein CASSEWASPDNEQFF.